This T cell receptor (beta chain) stems from a study of blood T cell repertoires in COVID-19 (dated by TCRdb to the early 2020s). Turning to the overall study: Samples from collaborators originated in the United States, Italy and Spain and spanned both the acute and convalescent phases of COVID-19. The material from the prospective study consisted of cDNA or gDNA derived from T cells, B-cell-depleted T cells, or PBMCs. The samples were drawn from the first 160 participants of the ongoing ImmuneRACE study and from 1,254 subjects provided by 6 global collaborators. The dataset comprised deeply sampled blood TCRbeta repertoires from subjects exposed to, actively infected with, or recovered from COVID-19. Sample metadata almost always included a de-identified subject ID, COVID-19 status, age in years and sex. The repertoires were made available in a free public database intended to serve as a resource for research on the immune response to SARS-CoV-2. Where available, HLA class I and class II types were taken from metadata supplied by the sample provider and were not determined by assay-based typing.

Whole blood was collected in K2EDTA tubes by collaborating institutions according to the institutions' own protocols. Collaborator samples were shipped for TCRbeta analysis as frozen whole blood, isolated PBMCs, or DNA extracted from either sample type. Notes on this clone: Its target antigen remains unknown. It has no much larger one-base neighbor in the sample; base qualities were not kept.

The paper's findings and limits, for the study overall: Clinical and demographic metadata were provided uncurated, with the amount varying by source and participant.

TCRbeta CDR3 regions were amplified from genomic DNA by means of the immunoSEQ Assay, a bias-controlled multiplex PCR. The published analysis was carried out like this. The number of nucleated cells in each sample was estimated by amplification of reference gene primers within the assay. To quantify the absolute abundance of each unique TCRbeta CDR3 rearrangement, sequence reads were collapsed and filtered. For each sample, productive Simpson clonality was calculated as the square root of Simpson's diversity index across productive rearrangements. TCRdb took this table from immuneACCESS and kept in-frame rearrangements with V and J called. Such tables lack part of the clones; where checked against another copy, unresolved V genes explain under half of the gap, and the rest is unexplained. D and trimming were read from the DNA, whereas the V and J calls and clone size are those reported in that table. The sample contains 130,000 or so clones, over 80% of them found a single time. The top ten clonotypes cover about 1.6% of the sample.

The CDR3 contains 17 residues, cysteine and phenylalanine counted. Only the CDR3 DNA stays, 51 bases, in frame from base 1. From V the trimming removes 4 bases and from J it removes 6 bases, while the gene matches leave 13 bases of the junction unaccounted for. The germline V gene (reference sequence) specifies SEHNR as CDR1 and FQNEAQ as CDR2. The sample was peripheral blood. This TCR came from a human donor in a cohort sampled during active COVID-19. The rearranged chain carries TRBV7-9 and TRBJ2-1; 9 junctional bases match TRBD2. At the DNA level, the sequence is TGTGCCAGCAGCTCAGCCCTTGGGACTAGCTTCGGCAATGAGCAGTTCTTC. Its protein is CASSSALGTSFGNEQFF.